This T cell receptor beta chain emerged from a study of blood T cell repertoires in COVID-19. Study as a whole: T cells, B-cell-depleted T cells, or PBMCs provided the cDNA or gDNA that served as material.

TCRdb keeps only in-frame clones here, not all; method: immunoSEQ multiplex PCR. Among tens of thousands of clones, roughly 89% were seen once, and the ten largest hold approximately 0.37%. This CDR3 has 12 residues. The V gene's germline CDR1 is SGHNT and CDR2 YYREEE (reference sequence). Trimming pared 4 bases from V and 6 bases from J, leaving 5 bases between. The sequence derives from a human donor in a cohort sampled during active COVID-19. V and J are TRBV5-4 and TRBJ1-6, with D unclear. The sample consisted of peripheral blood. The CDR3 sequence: CASSRSNSPLHF. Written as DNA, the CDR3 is TGTGCCAGCAGCCGGAGTAATTCACCCCTCCACTTT.